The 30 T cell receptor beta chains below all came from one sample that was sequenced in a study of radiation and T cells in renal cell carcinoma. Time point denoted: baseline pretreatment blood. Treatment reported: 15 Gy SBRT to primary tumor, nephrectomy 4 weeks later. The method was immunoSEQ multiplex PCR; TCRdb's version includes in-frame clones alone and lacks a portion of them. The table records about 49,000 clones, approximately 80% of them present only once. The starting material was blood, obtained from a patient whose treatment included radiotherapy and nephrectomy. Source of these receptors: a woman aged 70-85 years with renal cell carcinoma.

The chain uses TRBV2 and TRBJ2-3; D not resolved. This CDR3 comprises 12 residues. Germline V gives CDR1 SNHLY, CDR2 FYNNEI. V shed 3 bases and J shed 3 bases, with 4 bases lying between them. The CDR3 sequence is CASSDLTDTQYF. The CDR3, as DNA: TGTGCCAGCAGTGACCTAACAGATACGCAGTATTTT.

DNA for the CDR3: TGTGCCACCACACCCGACAGGGTTGAGCAGTTCTTC. Protein sequence: CATTPDRVEQFF. This sequence joins TRBV6-1 and TRBJ2-1, with TRBD1 matching over 7 bases. CDR3 length equals 12 residues. V lost 10 bases and J lost 9; bases outside the gene matches: 9. The germline CDR1 and CDR2 sequences are MNHNS and SASEGT.

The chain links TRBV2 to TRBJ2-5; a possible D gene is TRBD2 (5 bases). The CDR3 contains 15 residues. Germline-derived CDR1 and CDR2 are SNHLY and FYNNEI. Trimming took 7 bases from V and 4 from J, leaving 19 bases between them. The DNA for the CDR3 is TGTGCCAGCAAGGCTAGCCTAAAAGAGGGAGAGACCCAGTACTTC. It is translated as CASKASLKEGETQYF.

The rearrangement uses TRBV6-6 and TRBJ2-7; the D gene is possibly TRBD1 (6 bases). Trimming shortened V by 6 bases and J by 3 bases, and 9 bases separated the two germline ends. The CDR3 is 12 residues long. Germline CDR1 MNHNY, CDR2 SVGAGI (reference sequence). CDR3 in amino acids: CASSRGNYEQYF. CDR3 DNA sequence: TGTGCCAGCAGCAGGGGAAACTACGAGCAGTACTTC.

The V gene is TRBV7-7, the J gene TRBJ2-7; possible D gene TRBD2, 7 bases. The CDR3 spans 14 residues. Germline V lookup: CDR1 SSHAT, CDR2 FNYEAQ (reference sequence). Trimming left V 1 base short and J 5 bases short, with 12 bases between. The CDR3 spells CASSLGAGAHEQYF. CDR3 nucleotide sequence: TGTGCCAGCAGCTTAGGGGCGGGGGCCCACGAGCAGTACTTC.

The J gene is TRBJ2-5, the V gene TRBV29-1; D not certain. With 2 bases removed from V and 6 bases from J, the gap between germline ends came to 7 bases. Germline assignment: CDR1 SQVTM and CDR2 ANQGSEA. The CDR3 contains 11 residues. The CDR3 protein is CSVENPKTQYF. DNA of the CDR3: TGCAGCGTTGAAAATCCTAAGACCCAGTACTTC. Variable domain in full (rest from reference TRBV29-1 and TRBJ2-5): SAVISQKPSRDICQRGTSLTIQCQVDSQVTMMFWYRQQPGQSLTLIATANQGSEATYESGFVIDKFPISRPNLTFSTLTVSNMSPEDSSIYLCSVENPKTQYFGPGTRLLVL.

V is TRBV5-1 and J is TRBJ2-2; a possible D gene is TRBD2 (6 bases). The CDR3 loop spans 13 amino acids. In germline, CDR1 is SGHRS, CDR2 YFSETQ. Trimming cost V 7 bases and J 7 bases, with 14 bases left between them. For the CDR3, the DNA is TGCGCCAGCTGTGAGCGGGTTAACGGGGAGCTGTTTTTT. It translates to CASCERVNGELFF.

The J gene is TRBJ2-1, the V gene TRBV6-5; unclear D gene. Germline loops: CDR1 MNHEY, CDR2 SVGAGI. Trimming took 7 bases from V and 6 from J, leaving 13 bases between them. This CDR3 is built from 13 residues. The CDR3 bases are TGTGCCAGCATCAAAGGTGGCGGCAATGAGCAGTTCTTC. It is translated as CASIKGGGNEQFF.

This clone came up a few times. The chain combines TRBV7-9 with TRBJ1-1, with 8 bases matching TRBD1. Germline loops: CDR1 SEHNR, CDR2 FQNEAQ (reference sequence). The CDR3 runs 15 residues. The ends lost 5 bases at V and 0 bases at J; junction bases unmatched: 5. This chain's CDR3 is CASSIETGVNTEAFF. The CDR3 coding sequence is TGTGCCAGCAGCATAGAGACAGGGGTGAACACTGAAGCTTTCTTT.

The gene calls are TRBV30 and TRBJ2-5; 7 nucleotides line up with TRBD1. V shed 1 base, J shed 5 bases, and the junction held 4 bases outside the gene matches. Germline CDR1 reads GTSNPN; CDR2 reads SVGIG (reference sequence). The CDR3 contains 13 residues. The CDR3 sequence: CAWSADRVETQYF. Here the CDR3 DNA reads TGTGCCTGGAGTGCCGACAGGGTTGAGACCCAGTACTTC.

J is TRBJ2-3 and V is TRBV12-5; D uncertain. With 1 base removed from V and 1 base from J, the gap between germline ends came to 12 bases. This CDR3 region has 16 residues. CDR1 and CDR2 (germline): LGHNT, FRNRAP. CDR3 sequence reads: CASGLGSDGRTDTQYF. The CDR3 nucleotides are TGTGCTAGTGGTTTGGGGTCGGACGGACGCACAGATACGCAGTATTTT.

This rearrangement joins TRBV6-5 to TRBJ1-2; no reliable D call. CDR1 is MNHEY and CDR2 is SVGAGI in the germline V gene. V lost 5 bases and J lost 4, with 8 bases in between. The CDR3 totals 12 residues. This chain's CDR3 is CASSRAPYGYTF. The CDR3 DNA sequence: TGTGCCAGCAGTAGGGCACCCTATGGCTACACCTTC.

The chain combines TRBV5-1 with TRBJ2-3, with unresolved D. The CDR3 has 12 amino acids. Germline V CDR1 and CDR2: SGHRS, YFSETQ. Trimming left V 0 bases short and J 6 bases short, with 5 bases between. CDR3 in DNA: TGCGCCAGCAGCTTGGGAGCGGATACGCAGTATTTT. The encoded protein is CASSLGADTQYF.

Here the CDR3 reads CASSSFAGVAKNIQYF. The CDR3 DNA reads TGTGCCAGCAGCTCATTCGCAGGGGTAGCCAAAAACATTCAGTACTTC. The rearrangement joins TRBV7-2 to TRBJ2-4; maybe TRBD1 (6 bases). The V gene lost 4 bases and the J gene lost 0 bases, with 13 bases spanning the gap. From germline, CDR1 is SGHTA and CDR2 FQGNSA. The CDR3 is 16 residues long.

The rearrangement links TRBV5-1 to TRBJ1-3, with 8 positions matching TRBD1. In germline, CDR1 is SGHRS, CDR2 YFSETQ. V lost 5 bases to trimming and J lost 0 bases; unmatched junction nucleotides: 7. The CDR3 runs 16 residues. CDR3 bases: TGCGCCAGCAGAAAGCAGACAGGGGACTCTGGAAACACCATATATTTT. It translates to CASRKQTGDSGNTIYF.

CDR3 in amino acids: CASSLANRGNYGYTF. The CDR3 DNA reads TGTGCCAGCAGCTTAGCTAACAGGGGAAACTATGGCTACACCTTC. The chain couples TRBV7-8 to TRBJ1-2, with TRBD1 matching 7 bases. V lost 0 bases, J lost 2 bases, and 3 bases stayed unmatched. CDR1 and CDR2 from the germline V gene are SGHVS and FQNEAQ. This CDR3 has 15 residues. The variable domain in full, completed from reference TRBV7-8 and TRBJ1-2, reads GAGVSQSPRYKVAKRGQDVALRCDPISGHVSLFWYQQALGQGPEFLTYFQNEAQLDKSGLPSDRFFAERPEGSVSTLKIQRTQQEDSAVYLCASSLANRGNYGYTFGSGTRLTVV.

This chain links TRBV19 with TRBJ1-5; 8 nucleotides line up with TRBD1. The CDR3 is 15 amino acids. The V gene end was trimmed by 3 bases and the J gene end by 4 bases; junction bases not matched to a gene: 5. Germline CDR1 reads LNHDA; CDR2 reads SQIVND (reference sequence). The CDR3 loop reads CASSMGTGGNQPQHF. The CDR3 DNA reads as TGTGCCAGTAGTATGGGAACAGGGGGAAATCAGCCCCAGCATTTT. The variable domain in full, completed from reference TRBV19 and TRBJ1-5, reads DGGITQSPKYLFRKEGQNVTLSCEQNLNHDAMYWYRQDPGQGLRLIYYSQIVNDFQKGDIAEGYSVSREKKESFPLTVTSAQKNPTAFYLCASSMGTGGNQPQHFGDGTRLSIL.

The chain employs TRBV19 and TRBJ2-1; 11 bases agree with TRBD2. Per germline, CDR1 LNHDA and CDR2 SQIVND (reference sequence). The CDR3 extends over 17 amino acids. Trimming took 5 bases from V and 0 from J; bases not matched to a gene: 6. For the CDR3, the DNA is TGTGCCAGTAGTTGGCTAGCGGGGGGCCGCTCCTACAATGAGCAGTTCTTC. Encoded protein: CASSWLAGGRSYNEQFF.

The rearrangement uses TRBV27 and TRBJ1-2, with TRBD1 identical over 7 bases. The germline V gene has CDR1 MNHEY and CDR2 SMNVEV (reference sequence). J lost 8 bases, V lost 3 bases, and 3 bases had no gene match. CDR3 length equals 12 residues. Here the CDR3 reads CASSFAGGGYTF. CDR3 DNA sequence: TGTGCCAGCAGTTTTGCAGGGGGAGGCTACACCTTC.

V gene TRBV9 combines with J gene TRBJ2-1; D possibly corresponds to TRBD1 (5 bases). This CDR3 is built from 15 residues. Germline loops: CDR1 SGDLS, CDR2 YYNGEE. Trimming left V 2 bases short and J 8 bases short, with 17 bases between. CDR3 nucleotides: TGTGCCAGCAGCGTCCAACAGGCGTCCGCGGATGAGCAGTTCTTC. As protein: CASSVQQASADEQFF.

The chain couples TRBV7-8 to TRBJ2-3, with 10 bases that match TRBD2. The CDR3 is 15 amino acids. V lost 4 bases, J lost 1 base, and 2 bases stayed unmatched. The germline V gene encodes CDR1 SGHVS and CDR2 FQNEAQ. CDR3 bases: TGTGCCAGCAGCTGGCTAGCGGGGGGCACAGATACGCAGTATTTT. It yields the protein CASSWLAGGTDTQYF.

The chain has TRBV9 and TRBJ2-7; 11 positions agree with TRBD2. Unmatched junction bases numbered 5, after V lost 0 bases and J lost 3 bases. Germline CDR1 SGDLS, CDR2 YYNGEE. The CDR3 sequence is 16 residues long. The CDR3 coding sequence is TGTGCCAGCAGCGTAGCATCGACTAGCGGGATCTACGAGCAGTACTTC. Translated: CASSVASTSGIYEQYF.

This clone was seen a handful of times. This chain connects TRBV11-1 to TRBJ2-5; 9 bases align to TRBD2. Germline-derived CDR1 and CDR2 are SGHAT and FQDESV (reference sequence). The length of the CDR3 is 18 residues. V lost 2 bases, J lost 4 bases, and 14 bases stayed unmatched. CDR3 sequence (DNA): TGTGCCAGCAGCTTATCGACTCTCCGTAGCGGGAGCGGAGAGACCCAGTACTTC. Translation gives CASSLSTLRSGSGETQYF.

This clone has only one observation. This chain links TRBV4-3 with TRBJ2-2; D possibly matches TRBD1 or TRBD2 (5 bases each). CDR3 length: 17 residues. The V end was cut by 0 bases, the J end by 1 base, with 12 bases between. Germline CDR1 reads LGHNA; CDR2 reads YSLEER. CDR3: CASSQEWGGWNTGELFF. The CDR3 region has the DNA TGCGCCAGCAGCCAAGAGTGGGGCGGGTGGAACACCGGGGAGCTGTTTTTT.

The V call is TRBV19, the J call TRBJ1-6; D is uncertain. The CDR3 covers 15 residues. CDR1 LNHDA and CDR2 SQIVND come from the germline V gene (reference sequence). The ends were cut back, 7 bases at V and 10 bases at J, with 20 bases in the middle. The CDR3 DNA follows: TGTGCCAGTACCGATGTGGGTAGAGAAGGGTCACCCCTCCACTTT. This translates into CASTDVGREGSPLHF. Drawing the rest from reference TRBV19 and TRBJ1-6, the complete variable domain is DGGITQSPKYLFRKEGQNVTLSCEQNLNHDAMYWYRQDPGQGLRLIYYSQIVNDFQKGDIAEGYSVSREKKESFPLTVTSAQKNPTAFYLCASTDVGREGSPLHFGNGTRLTVT.

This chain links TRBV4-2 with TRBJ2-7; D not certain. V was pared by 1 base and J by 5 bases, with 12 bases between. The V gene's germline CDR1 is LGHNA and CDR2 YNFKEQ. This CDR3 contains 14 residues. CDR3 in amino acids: CASSQAGQTNEQYF. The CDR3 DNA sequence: TGTGCCAGCAGCCAAGCGGGCCAAACCAACGAGCAGTACTTC.

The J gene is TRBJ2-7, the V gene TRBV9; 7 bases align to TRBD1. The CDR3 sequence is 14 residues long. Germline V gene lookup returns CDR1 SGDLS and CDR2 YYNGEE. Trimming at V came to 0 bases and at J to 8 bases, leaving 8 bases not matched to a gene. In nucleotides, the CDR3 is TGTGCCAGCAGCGTAGGGACGGGACAGCCTAAGCAGTACTTC. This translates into CASSVGTGQPKQYF.

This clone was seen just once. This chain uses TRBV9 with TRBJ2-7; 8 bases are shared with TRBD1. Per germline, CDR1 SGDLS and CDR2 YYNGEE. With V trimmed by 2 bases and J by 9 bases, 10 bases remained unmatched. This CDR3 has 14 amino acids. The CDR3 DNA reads TGTGCCAGCAGCGTCCAGGGGGCGGCCGGGGTGCAGTACTTC. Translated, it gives CASSVQGAAGVQYF.

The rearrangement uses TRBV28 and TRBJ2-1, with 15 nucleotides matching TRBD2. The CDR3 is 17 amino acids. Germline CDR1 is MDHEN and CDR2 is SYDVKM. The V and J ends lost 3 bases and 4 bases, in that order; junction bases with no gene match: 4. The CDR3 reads CASSLAGLAGGYNEQFF. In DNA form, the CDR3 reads TGTGCCAGCAGTTTGGCTGGACTAGCGGGGGGGTACAATGAGCAGTTCTTC. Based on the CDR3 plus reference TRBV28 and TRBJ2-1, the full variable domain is DVKVTQSSRYLVKRTGEKVFLECVQDMDHENMFWYRQDPGLGLRLIYFSYDVKMKEKGDIPEGYSVSREKKERFSLILESASTNQTSMYLCASSLAGLAGGYNEQFFGPGTRLTVL.

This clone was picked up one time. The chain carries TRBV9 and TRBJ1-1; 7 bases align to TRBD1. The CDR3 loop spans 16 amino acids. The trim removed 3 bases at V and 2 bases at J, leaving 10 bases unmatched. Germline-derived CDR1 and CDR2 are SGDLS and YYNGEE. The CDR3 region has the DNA TGTGCCAGCAGCGCCGCATTAGGGGGCCTAAACACTGAAGCTTTCTTT. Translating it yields CASSAALGGLNTEAFF.